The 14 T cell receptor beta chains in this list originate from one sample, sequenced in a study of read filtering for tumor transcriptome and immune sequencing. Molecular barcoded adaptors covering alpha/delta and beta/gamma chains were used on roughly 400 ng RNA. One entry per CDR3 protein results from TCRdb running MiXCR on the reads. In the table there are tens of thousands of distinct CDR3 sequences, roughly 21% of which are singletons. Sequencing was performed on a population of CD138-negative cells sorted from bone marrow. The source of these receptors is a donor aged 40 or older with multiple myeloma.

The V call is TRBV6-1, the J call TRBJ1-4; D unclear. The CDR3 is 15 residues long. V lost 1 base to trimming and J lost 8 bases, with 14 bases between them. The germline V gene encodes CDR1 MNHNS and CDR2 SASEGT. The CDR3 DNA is TGTGCCAGCAGTGAAGTGGGCATAAGACGGGAAAAACTGTTTTTT. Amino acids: CASSEVGIRREKLFF.

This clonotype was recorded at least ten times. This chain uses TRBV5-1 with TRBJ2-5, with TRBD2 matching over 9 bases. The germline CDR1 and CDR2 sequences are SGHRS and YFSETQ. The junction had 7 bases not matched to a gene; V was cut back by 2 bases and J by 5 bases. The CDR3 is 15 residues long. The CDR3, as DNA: TGCGCCAGCAGCTTTCAGCGGGGGGCCCTCGAGACCCAGTACTTC. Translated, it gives CASSFQRGALETQYF.

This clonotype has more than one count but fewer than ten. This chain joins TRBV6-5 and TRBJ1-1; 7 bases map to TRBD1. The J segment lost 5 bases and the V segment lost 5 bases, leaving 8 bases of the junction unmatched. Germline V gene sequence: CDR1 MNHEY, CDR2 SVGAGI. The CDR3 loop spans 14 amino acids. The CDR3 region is CASSRQGSGTEAFF. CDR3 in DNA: TGTGCCAGCAGTCGACAGGGTTCGGGGACTGAAGCTTTCTTT.

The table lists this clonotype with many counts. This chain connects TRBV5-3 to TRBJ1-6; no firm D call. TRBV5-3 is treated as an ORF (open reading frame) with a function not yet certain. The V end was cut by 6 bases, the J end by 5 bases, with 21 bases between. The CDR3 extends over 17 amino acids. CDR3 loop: CARNPLDRPSNNSPLHF. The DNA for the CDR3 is TGTGCCAGAAATCCTCTGGATCGTCCATCGAATAATTCACCCCTCCACTTT.

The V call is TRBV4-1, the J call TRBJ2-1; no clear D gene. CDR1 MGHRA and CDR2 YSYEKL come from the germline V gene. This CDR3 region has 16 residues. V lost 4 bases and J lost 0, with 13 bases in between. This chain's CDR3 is CASSLNPTNSYNEQFF. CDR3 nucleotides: TGCGCCAGCAGCCTCAATCCGACAAACTCCTACAATGAGCAGTTCTTC.

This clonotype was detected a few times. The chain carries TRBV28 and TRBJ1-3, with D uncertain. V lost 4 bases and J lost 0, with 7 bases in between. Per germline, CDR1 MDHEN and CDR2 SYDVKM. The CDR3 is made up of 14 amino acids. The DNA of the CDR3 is TGTGCCAGCAGTTCCCACCACTCTGGAAACACCATATATTTT. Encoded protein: CASSSHHSGNTIYF.

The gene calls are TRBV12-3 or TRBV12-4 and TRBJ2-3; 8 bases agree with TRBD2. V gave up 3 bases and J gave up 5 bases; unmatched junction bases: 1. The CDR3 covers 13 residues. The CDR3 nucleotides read TGTGCCAGCAGTTTCCGGGAGGGAGATACGCAGTATTTT. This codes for CASSFREGDTQYF.

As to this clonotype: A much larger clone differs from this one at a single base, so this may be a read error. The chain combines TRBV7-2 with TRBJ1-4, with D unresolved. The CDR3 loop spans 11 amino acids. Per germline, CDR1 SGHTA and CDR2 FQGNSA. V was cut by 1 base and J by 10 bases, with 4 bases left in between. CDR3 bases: TGTGCCAGCAGCTTAGTGGTAAAACTGTTTTTT. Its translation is CASSLVVKLFF.

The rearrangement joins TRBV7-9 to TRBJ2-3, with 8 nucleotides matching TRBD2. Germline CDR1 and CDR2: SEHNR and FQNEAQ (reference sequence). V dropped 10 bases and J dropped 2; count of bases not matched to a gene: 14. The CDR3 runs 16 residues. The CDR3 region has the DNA TGTGCCACCCCTCCCGGAGTAGCGGGGAACACAGATACGCAGTATTTT. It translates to CATPPGVAGNTDTQYF.

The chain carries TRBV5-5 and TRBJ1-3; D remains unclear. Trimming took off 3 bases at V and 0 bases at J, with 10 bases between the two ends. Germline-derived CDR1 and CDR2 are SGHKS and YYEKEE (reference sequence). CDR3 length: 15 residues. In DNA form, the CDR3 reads TGTGCCAGCAGCTCGACGGCCGCCTCTGGAAACACCATATATTTT. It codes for CASSSTAASGNTIYF.

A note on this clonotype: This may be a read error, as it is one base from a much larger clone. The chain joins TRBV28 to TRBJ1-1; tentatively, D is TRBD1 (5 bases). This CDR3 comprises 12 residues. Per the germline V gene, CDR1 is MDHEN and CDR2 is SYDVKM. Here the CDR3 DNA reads TGTGCCAGCAGTTTTCCGGGGCGTGAAGCTTCCTTT. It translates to CASSFPGREASF.

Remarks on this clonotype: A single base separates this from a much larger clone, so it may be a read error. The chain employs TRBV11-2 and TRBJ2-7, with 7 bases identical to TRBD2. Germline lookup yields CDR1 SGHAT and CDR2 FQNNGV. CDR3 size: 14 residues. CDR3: CASSSQRGFYEPYF. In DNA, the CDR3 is TGTGCCAGCAGCTCCCAGCGGGGCTTCTACGAGCCGTACTTC.

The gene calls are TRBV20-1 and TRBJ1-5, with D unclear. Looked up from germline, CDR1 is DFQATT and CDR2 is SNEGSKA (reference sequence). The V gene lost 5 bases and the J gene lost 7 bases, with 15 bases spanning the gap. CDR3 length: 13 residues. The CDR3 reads CSAHLWGRQPQHF. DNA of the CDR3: TGCAGTGCTCACCTGTGGGGTCGGCAGCCCCAGCATTTT.

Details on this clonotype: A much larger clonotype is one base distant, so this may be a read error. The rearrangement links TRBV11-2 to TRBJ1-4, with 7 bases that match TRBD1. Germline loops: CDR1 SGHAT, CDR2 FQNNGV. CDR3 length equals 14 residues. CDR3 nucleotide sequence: TGTGCCAGCACCCAGGACAGGACCAATGAAAAACCGTTTTTT. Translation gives CASTQDRTNEKPFF. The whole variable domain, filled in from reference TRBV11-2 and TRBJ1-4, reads EAGVAQSPRYKIIEKRQSVAFWCNPISGHATLYWYQQILGQGPKLLIQFQNNGVVDDSQLPKDRFSAERLKGVDSTLKIQPAKLEDSAVYLCASTQDRTNEKPFFGSGTQLSVL.